The rows below give T cell receptor beta chains drawn from one sample of a study of spatial heterogeneity in lung cancer. MiXCR, applied by TCRdb to the 5' RACE reads, yields one record per CDR3 protein. The sample carries roughly 17,000 distinct CDR3 sequences, about a fifth recorded once. The source material was PBMCs, sampled at surgery. The receptors come from a female donor with early-stage non-small cell lung cancer. CDR3s include the opening cysteine and the closing phenylalanine or tryptophan. A D gene is named only where the DNA matches it firmly. Not all rows give a size; the values are once, few, many and, for expanded clones, a class.

cdr3_nt cdr3_aa j_call v_call d_call clone_size
TGTGCCAGTAGTCACTCCCATGGACAGGGGACTAGTCCCTCCTACAATGAGCAGTTCTTC CASSHSHGQGTSPSYNEQFF TRBJ2-1 TRBV19 - many
TGTGCCATCAGACAGGGATTGAATCAGCCCCAGCATTTT CAIRQGLNQPQHF TRBJ1-5 TRBV10-3 - medium-sized
TGTGCCAGCAGCTCGATGGCGACCCAGTACTTC CASSSMATQYF TRBJ2-5 TRBV11-2 - many
TGTGCCAGCAGCTTTCGGGGGAACCGGGAGCTGTTTTTT CASSFRGNRELFF TRBJ2-2 TRBV7-3 - many
TGCAGTGCTGCCCGGGATCCGAACTATGGCTACACCTTC CSAARDPNYGYTF TRBJ1-2 TRBV20-1 - -
TGTGCCAGCAGCTCGTCTTATAGCGGGAGGCGGACCGGGGAGCTGTTTTTT CASSSSYSGRRTGELFF TRBJ2-2 TRBV11-3 TRBD2 few
TGTGCCAGCATAGAGGGACTAGCGGTCTACGAGCAGTACTTC CASIEGLAVYEQYF TRBJ2-7 TRBV6-1 TRBD2 -
TGTGCCAGCAGCAAGACAGAGTACGAGCAGTACTTC CASSKTEYEQYF TRBJ2-7 TRBV5-5 - many
TGTGCCAGCAGCTTCACCGCCTCCCTCACCGGGGAGCTGTTTTTT CASSFTASLTGELFF TRBJ2-2 TRBV12-3/TRBV12-4 - many
TGTGCCAGCACCCCACTCCCGGGGCTTTCCTACGAGCAGTACTTC CASTPLPGLSYEQYF TRBJ2-7 TRBV27 - -
TGCGCCAGCAGCTTGCCCTTAGCGGGAGGACCTGGGTACGAGCAGTACTTC CASSLPLAGGPGYEQYF TRBJ2-7 TRBV5-1 TRBD2 many
TGTGCCAGCCCCCCTCCGGGGCGGAGCGGGGAGCTGTTTTTT CASPPPGRSGELFF TRBJ2-2 TRBV7-9 - few
TGTGCCAGCAGTTTGGGCAGCGAAGGTTCACCCCTCCACTTT CASSLGSEGSPLHF TRBJ1-6 TRBV28 - -
TGCAGTGCTAAATTAGCGGGAGGGCCGTTCGAGCAGTACTTC CSAKLAGGPFEQYF TRBJ2-7 TRBV20-1 TRBD2 -
TGTGCCAGCAGCTGGGGGGGACAGGTCTACGAGCAGTACTTC CASSWGGQVYEQYF TRBJ2-7 TRBV7-9 - few
TGTGCCAGCAGCACCTGGAACAGGAGATCAGATACGCAGTATTTT CASSTWNRRSDTQYF TRBJ2-3 TRBV6-2/TRBV6-3 - many
TGTGCCAGCTCACCACTTAGCAGGGAAGTTTCGGGGGCCAACGTCCTGACTTTC CASSPLSREVSGANVLTF TRBJ2-6 TRBV18 - many
TGTGCCAGCAGTTTCTTCGGACGGTTGAACACTGAAGCTTTCTTT CASSFFGRLNTEAFF TRBJ1-1 TRBV28 - medium-sized
TGTGCCAGCAGCCAAGATATAGCGGGGGGGCCCGGTGAGCAGTTCTTC CASSQDIAGGPGEQFF TRBJ2-1 TRBV4-2 TRBD2 -
TGTGCCAGCAGGGGACAGGGCTCCTACAATGAGCAGTTCTTC CASRGQGSYNEQFF TRBJ2-1 TRBV28 TRBD1 -
TGTGCCAGCAGCTTTGGGGGTGGAGGCTACAATGAGCAGTTCTTC CASSFGGGGYNEQFF TRBJ2-1 TRBV7-6 - once
TGTGCCACCAGTGATTCCCTACCTGGGGAGGAAGATACGCAGTATTTT CATSDSLPGEEDTQYF TRBJ2-3 TRBV24-1 - many
TGCAGTGCTAGCGATTCAGGGAAGACCAACGTCCTGACTTTC CSASDSGKTNVLTF TRBJ2-6 TRBV20-1 - -
TGTGCCAGCAGCTTTCTCTTCGGACTAGCGGGAATCAAAGAGACCCAGTACTTC CASSFLFGLAGIKETQYF TRBJ2-5 TRBV11-2 TRBD2 few
TGTGCCAGCAGCCCCGGTAGGGCACGGCGGGCGAACACCGGGGAGCTGTTTTTT CASSPGRARRANTGELFF TRBJ2-2 TRBV11-2 - many
TGTGCCAGCAGCTACCGGGGACAGGGGAATCAGCCCCAGCATTTT CASSYRGQGNQPQHF TRBJ1-5 TRBV5-5 TRBD1 medium-sized
TGTGCCAGCAGCTTAGTTTCCGGGGCCGAGCAGTACTTC CASSLVSGAEQYF TRBJ2-7 TRBV13 - -
TGTGCCAGCAGCATGAGAGGGGGGACCTACGAGCAGTACTTC CASSMRGGTYEQYF TRBJ2-7 TRBV3-1 - few
TGTGCCAGCAGAACTAGCGGCCCCTACAATGAGCAGTTCTTC CASRTSGPYNEQFF TRBJ2-1 TRBV6-2/TRBV6-3 TRBD2 many
TGTGCCAGCAGTTTAGGGGCAGCTCGGGCCACTGAAGCTTTCTTT CASSLGAARATEAFF TRBJ1-1 TRBV28 - many
TGCGCCAGCAGCCCTGGGGAGGGCAATCAGCCCCAGCATTTT CASSPGEGNQPQHF TRBJ1-5 TRBV5-1 - medium-sized
TGTGCCAGCAGTTTATCCGTTTCTGGAAACACCATATATTTT CASSLSVSGNTIYF TRBJ1-3 TRBV27 - -
TGCGCCAGCAGCTCGGACACAACTAACTATGGCTACACCTTC CASSSDTTNYGYTF TRBJ1-2 TRBV5-1 - -
TGTGCCAGCAGGCTACAGGAGAAGAAAGGATCACCCCTCCACTTT CASRLQEKKGSPLHF TRBJ1-6 TRBV12-3/TRBV12-4 - medium-sized
TGCAGTGTTGGGGGGAAAGGAGCACGGAATTCACCCCTCCACTTT CSVGGKGARNSPLHF TRBJ1-6 TRBV20-1 - many
TGTGCCAGCAGCGCCCGGACAGAACCTAACTATGGCTACACCTTC CASSARTEPNYGYTF TRBJ1-2 TRBV7-6 - few
TGTGCCAGCAGCTTAGGCCACGCAGGCTCCTACGAGCAGTACTTC CASSLGHAGSYEQYF TRBJ2-7 TRBV11-2 - many
TGCAGTGCAACCTCCGTGGCCAGGGTGTCACCCCTCCACTTT CSATSVARVSPLHF TRBJ1-6 TRBV20-1 - few
TGCGCCAGCAGTCAACTGACAGCGGGAGGGGCCGGGGAGCTGTTTTTT CASSQLTAGGAGELFF TRBJ2-2 TRBV23-1 TRBD2 -
TGTGCCAGCAGCCGTGGACTAGCAAACACCGGGGAGCTGTTTTTT CASSRGLANTGELFF TRBJ2-2 TRBV3-1 TRBD2 medium-sized
TGTGCCACGCGGGACTCTGGGGACTACGAGCAGTACTTC CATRDSGDYEQYF TRBJ2-7 TRBV28 - -
TGTGCCAGCTCACCAAGTCAGGAACTTGAAGCTTTCTTT CASSPSQELEAFF TRBJ1-1 TRBV18 - many
TGTGCCAGCTCAGACCTACTAGCGGGAGTGGTGGATACGCAGTATTTT CASSDLLAGVVDTQYF TRBJ2-3 TRBV18 TRBD2 many
TGTGCCATCACCCAGACAGGGAACGACGAGCAGTACTTC CAITQTGNDEQYF TRBJ2-7 TRBV10-3 TRBD1 many
TGCAGCGTTTCGAAATCCCCGGACACTGAAGCTTTCTTT CSVSKSPDTEAFF TRBJ1-1 TRBV29-1 - -
TGTGCCAGCAGCTTATCCATCGTTAGCGGGAGGGGATACACGCAGTATTTT CASSLSIVSGRGYTQYF TRBJ2-3 TRBV7-2 TRBD2 many
TGTGCCAGCAGCTTGGTAGCAGTCCTGAACATTCAGTACTTC CASSLVAVLNIQYF TRBJ2-4 TRBV5-6 - many
TGCGCCAGCGGGACCCGGGAGACCCAGTACTTC CASGTRETQYF TRBJ2-5 TRBV5-1 - many
TGCGCCAGCTCCCCCGGGGGGACTCAGACAGATACGCAGTATTTT CASSPGGTQTDTQYF TRBJ2-3 TRBV5-1 TRBD2 many
TGTGCCAGCAGTGATGGGGGACTAGCGGGAGCGGTGGATACGCAGTATTTT CASSDGGLAGAVDTQYF TRBJ2-3 TRBV2 TRBD2 -
TGCGCCAGCAGCTTGGGAGGCCGTTATGGCTACACCTTC CASSLGGRYGYTF TRBJ1-2 TRBV5-1 - few
TGTGCCACCAGTGATCCAAGTAGGACAGGGGGGGAGGATAATCAGCCCCAGCATTTT CATSDPSRTGGEDNQPQHF TRBJ1-5 TRBV24-1 TRBD1 many
TGCAGCGTTACGGCGGGAGGGTGGCTCGAGCAGTACTTC CSVTAGGWLEQYF TRBJ2-7 TRBV29-1 TRBD2 hyperexpanded
TGTGCCAGCAGTTCCTCATACAACAGGGTACCCTACAATGAGCAGTTCTTC CASSSSYNRVPYNEQFF TRBJ2-1 TRBV28 - many
TGTGCCAGCACTCTACCGGGGAATGAGCAGTTCTTC CASTLPGNEQFF TRBJ2-1 TRBV6-6 - few